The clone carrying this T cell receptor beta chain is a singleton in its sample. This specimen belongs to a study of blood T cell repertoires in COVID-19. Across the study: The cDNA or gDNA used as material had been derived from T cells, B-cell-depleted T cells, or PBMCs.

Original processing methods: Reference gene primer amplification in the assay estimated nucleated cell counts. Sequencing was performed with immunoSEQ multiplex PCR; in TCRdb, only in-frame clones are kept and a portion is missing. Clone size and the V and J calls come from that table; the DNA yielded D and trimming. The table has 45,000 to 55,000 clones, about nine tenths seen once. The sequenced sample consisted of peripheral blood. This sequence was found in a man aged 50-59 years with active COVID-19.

The CDR3 sequence is CASSHYRVNNSPLHF. The CDR3 DNA is TGTGCCAGCAGCCATTACAGGGTAAACAATTCACCCCTCCACTTT. The chain is built from TRBV3-1 (or the pseudogene TRBV3-2) and TRBJ1-6, with D perhaps TRBD1 (6 bases). The V gene lost 3 bases and the J gene lost 7 bases, with 13 bases spanning the gap. The germline V gene encodes CDR1 LGHDT and CDR2 YNNKEL (reference sequence). This CDR3 region has 15 residues.